This entry lists 8 T cell receptor beta chains sequenced from one sample in a study of blood T cell repertoires in COVID-19. The data were produced by immunoSEQ multiplex PCR, yet TCRdb's version contains in-frame clones alone and is incomplete. This table has approximately 300,000 clones, roughly 90% appearing once. Sample: peripheral blood. The receptors originated from a woman between 45 and 65 years old with active or convalescent COVID-19.

This clone was seen a handful of times. The rearrangement joins TRBV7-8 to TRBJ1-2; weak D call: TRBD1 (6 bases). Germline V gene data show CDR1 as SGHVS and CDR2 as FQNEAQ. V was cut by 1 base and J by 7 bases, with 10 bases left in between. This CDR3 region has 13 residues. The CDR3 bases are TGTGCCAGCAGCTTAGGACAGGCTTCTGGCTACACCTTC. This gives the protein CASSLGQASGYTF.

CDR3 sequence (DNA): TGTGCCAGCAGCTCCCAAAACTACAATGAGCAGTTCTTC. Protein: CASSSQNYNEQFF. The chain couples TRBV13 to TRBJ2-1, with D unresolved. CDR3 length: 13 residues. Germline CDR1 is PRHDT and CDR2 is FYEKMQ (reference sequence). Trimming cost V 4 bases and J 3 bases, with 7 bases left between them. The complete variable domain, with remaining parts taken from reference TRBV13 and TRBJ2-1, reads AAGVIQSPRHLIKEKRETATLKCYPIPRHDTVYWYQQGPGQDPQFLISFYEKMQSDKGSIPDRFSAQQFSDYHSELNMSSLELGDSALYFCASSSQNYNEQFFGPGTRLTVL.

The chain links TRBV4-3 to TRBJ2-1; D is perhaps TRBD2 (5 bases). This CDR3 region has 16 residues. Germline V gives CDR1 LGHNA, CDR2 YSLEER. Between the trimmed V and J ends, which lost 0 bases and 7 bases, there was a span of 16 bases. The CDR3 DNA is TGCGCCAGCAGCCAAGATTTACTAGATAGTGAGAATGAGCAGTTCTTC. Its translation: CASSQDLLDSENEQFF.

The chain has TRBV30 and TRBJ2-3; D unresolved. From germline, CDR1 is GTSNPN and CDR2 SVGIG (reference sequence). V gave up 0 bases and J gave up 2 bases, with 6 bases separating them. The CDR3 runs to 13 residues. The CDR3 DNA reads as TGTGCCTGGAGTGTGGGCAACACAGATACGCAGTATTTT. It specifies CAWSVGNTDTQYF.

The J gene is TRBJ2-7, the V gene TRBV10-2; TRBD2 aligns across 12 bases. CDR1 WSHSY and CDR2 SAAADI come from the germline V gene. There are 17 residues in the CDR3. V lost 5 bases and J lost 4; bases outside the gene matches: 12. The CDR3 spells CASSRLAGVPNPYEQYF. The DNA for the CDR3 is TGCGCCAGCAGTCGACTAGCGGGGGTCCCAAATCCGTACGAGCAGTACTTC.

This chain uses TRBV27 with TRBJ2-1; 12 nucleotides line up with TRBD2. Germline trimming cut 8 bases from V and 9 bases from J; bases unmatched to any gene: 11. This CDR3 comprises 15 residues. Germline V gene lookup returns CDR1 MNHEY and CDR2 SMNVEV (reference sequence). The chain's CDR3 is CASYDLAGGPSEQFF. The CDR3 nucleotides read TGTGCCAGCTACGACCTAGCGGGAGGGCCCAGTGAGCAGTTCTTC.

The chain couples TRBV19 to TRBJ1-3; D unclear. The CDR3 spans 15 residues. V shed 7 bases and J shed 4 bases, with 17 bases lying between them. Germline V gene lookup returns CDR1 LNHDA and CDR2 SQIVND (reference sequence). CDR3 region: CASTNRAKSGNTIYF. CDR3 in DNA: TGTGCCAGTACCAACCGCGCCAAATCGGGAAACACCATATATTTT. The full variable domain, completed using reference TRBV19 and TRBJ1-3, is DGGITQSPKYLFRKEGQNVTLSCEQNLNHDAMYWYRQDPGQGLRLIYYSQIVNDFQKGDIAEGYSVSREKKESFPLTVTSAQKNPTAFYLCASTNRAKSGNTIYFGEGSWLTVV.

The V and J genes are TRBV6-5 and TRBJ2-1; D is possibly TRBD2 (6 bases). Looked up from germline, CDR1 is MNHEY and CDR2 is SVGAGI. Trimming took off 0 bases at V and 4 bases at J, with 13 bases between the two ends. CDR3 length: 16 residues. CDR3: CASSYSSGETYNEQFF. In DNA, the CDR3 is TGTGCCAGCAGTTACTCTAGCGGTGAGACTTACAATGAGCAGTTCTTC.